The source of this T cell receptor (beta chain) is a study of blood T cell repertoires in COVID-19. Study-wide context: Acute and convalescent COVID-19 samples came from the United States, Italy and Spain.

The V and J ends lost 5 bases and 8 bases respectively, with 9 bases between them. This CDR3 contains 11 residues. Germline assignment: CDR1 MNHEY and CDR2 SVGAGI. Followed longitudinally, the Seattle patients had been enrolled during active infection. As originally analysed: It was from reference gene primer amplification that nucleated cell counts were estimated. The protocol was immunoSEQ multiplex PCR, while the TCRdb copy is restricted to in-frame clones and leaves out a portion. V, J and clone size derive from that table, while D and trimming were established from the DNA sequence. The table has some 170,000 clones, over 90% seen once; the top ten hold just under 2%.

Sequenced input: peripheral blood. The receptor's source is an older woman with COVID-19, enrolled during active disease. The chain has TRBV6-5 and TRBJ1-2; no firm D call. CDR3 nucleotide sequence: TGTGCCAGCAGTAGAGGGAGCGGCTACACCTTC. Translated: CASSRGSGYTF.